This T cell receptor (beta chain) was profiled in a study of blood T cells in healthy people across ages. Primed by a sample-barcoded 5' primer and a J-beta primer mix, a second PCR proceeded for about 6 to 11 cycles. From the 5' RACE reads, TCRdb called clonotypes with MiXCR, one entry per CDR3 protein. The repertoire consists of more than 900,000 distinct CDR3 sequences, with less than 25% occurring once and the leading ten covering approximately 0.75%. The CDR3 has 13 amino acids. The germline CDR1 and CDR2 sequences are SGHRS and YFSETQ. Trimming left V 1 base short and J 9 bases short, with 13 bases between. These data were likewise used in another study, on T cells of mothers and their children.

The V call is TRBV5-1, the J call TRBJ1-1, with D maybe TRBD1 (6 bases). The receptor's source is a girl aged 2-10 years in good health. The sequenced sample was blood. CDR3 region: CASSLTPDSQAFF. CDR3 nucleotides: TGCGCCAGCAGCTTGACCCCGGACAGTCAAGCTTTCTTT.